Here is one TCR beta chain with its context. The CDR3 is made up of 14 amino acids. V gave up 4 bases and J gave up 6 bases; unmatched junction bases: 8. From germline, CDR1 is KGHSH and CDR2 LQKENI. This record comes from a study of blood T cell repertoires in COVID-19. Study-level information: The United States, Italy and Spain were the sources of the acute and convalescent COVID-19 samples. T cells, B-cell-depleted T cells, or PBMCs provided the cDNA or gDNA that served as material.

The authors' processing: Scientists estimated how many nucleated cells there were by amplifying reference gene primers. Here immunoSEQ multiplex PCR was the method, and the copy in TCRdb shows in-frame clones only, minus some. V, J and clone size are taken as reported in that table, and D and trimming were inferred from the DNA itself. Of tens of thousands of clones in the sample, around four fifths were seen once. What was sequenced was peripheral blood. The receptor was isolated from a man between 50 and 59 years old with active COVID-19. The V call is TRBV18, the J call TRBJ2-7; 8 bases fit TRBD1. CDR3 nucleotide sequence: TGTGCCAGCTCACAACAGACAGGGGCAGGCGAGCAGTACTTC. Protein product: CASSQQTGAGEQYF.